This T cell receptor beta chain derives from a study of T cells after yellow fever vaccination. Looking at the study overall: SMART-Seq v4 Ultra Low Input served to prepare low-cell-number fractions.

The V and J ends lost 6 bases and 8 bases respectively, with 16 bases between them. CDR3 length equals 13 residues. Germline lookup yields CDR1 MNHNS and CDR2 SASEGT. Study-wide results and caveats: Post-booster repertoires again held most primary-vaccination clones (96% CD4, approximately 90% CD8). There was a small share of clonotypes that showed up in both the CD4 and CD8 compartments.

TCRdb independently ran MiXCR on the 5' RACE reads; one entry per CDR3 protein. The sample has about 350,000 distinct CDR3 sequences; around 8.1% are singletons. This clonotype occurred a few times. Its target is unknown. The source was PBMCs, collected 45 days after the first yellow fever vaccination. The clonotype originates from a man aged 18 to 30 who received the YFV17D yellow fever vaccine. The chain uses TRBV6-1 and TRBJ1-1; possibly TRBD1 for D (6 bases). The CDR3 loop reads CASSPRTAKEAFF. CDR3 coding DNA: TGTGCCAGCAGCCCCAGGACAGCCAAAGAAGCTTTCTTT.